The 28 T cell receptor beta chains reported below all come from one sample, sequenced in a study of CD8+CD57+ T cells in acquired aplastic anemia. Researchers used genomic DNA as the template to profile TCR beta VDJ and CDR3. TCRdb recomputed calls from the reads with MiXCR, one row per CDR3 protein. The data contain 110,000 or so distinct CDR3 sequences, under 60% of them singletons. Sequenced: sorted CD4+, CD8+, or CD8+CD57+ T cells (not recorded which) from PBMCs. The receptor set was obtained from a human donor in good health, serving as a control.

Regarding this clonotype: The junction differs from germline at one of its ends, possibly a read error. The rearrangement joins TRBV15 to TRBJ1-2, with 7 bases that match TRBD1. This CDR3 contains 13 residues. Germline V lookup: CDR1 LNHNV, CDR2 YYDKDF (reference sequence). The CDR3 DNA is TGTGCCGCCAGCACGGGACAGCGCTATGGCTACACCTTC. Protein product: CAASTGQRYGYTF.

The chain joins TRBV11-2 to TRBJ2-3, with 7 nucleotides matching TRBD1. The CDR3 totals 14 residues. The V gene end was trimmed by 5 bases and the J gene end by 6 bases; junction bases not matched to a gene: 8. Germline CDR1 reads SGHAT; CDR2 reads FQNNGV. This CDR3 is CASSPRQGWDTQYF. CDR3 nucleotide sequence: TGTGCCAGCAGCCCCCGACAGGGATGGGATACGCAGTATTTT.

This clonotype was seen many times. The chain combines TRBV4-3 with TRBJ2-7, with D perhaps assigned TRBD1 or TRBD2 (6 bases each). The CDR3 has 17 residues. Germline V gives CDR1 LGHNA, CDR2 YSLEER. Trimming cost V 0 bases and J 0 bases, with 15 bases left between them. This CDR3 reads CASSQDRVGGRSYEQYF. CDR3 in DNA: TGCGCCAGCAGCCAAGATCGTGTCGGGGGCCGCTCCTACGAGCAGTACTTC.

As concerns this clonotype: Just one base apart from a much larger clone, this may be a read error. The V gene is TRBV7-3, the J gene TRBJ2-3, with 7 positions matching TRBD2. The junction had 9 bases not matched to a gene; V was cut back by 1 base and J by 2 bases. The V gene's germline CDR1 is SGHTA and CDR2 FQGTGA. The length of the CDR3 is 17 residues. The CDR3 bases are TGTGCCAGCAGCTTAATGCGGATCGGGGGGTACACAGATACGCAGTATTTT. Residues: CASSLMRIGGYTDTQYF. The full variable domain, its missing parts supplied by reference TRBV7-3 and TRBJ2-3, is GAGVSQTPSNKVTEKGKYVELRCDPISGHTALYWYRQSLGQGPEFLIYFQGTGAADDSGLPNDRFFAVRPEGSVSTLKIQRTERGDSAVYLCASSLMRIGGYTDTQYFGPGTRLTVL.

The chain uses TRBV10-2 and TRBJ1-2; 10 bases line up with TRBD1. Trimming at V came to 2 bases and at J to 8 bases, leaving 2 bases not matched to a gene. There are 13 residues in the CDR3. CDR1 WSHSY and CDR2 SAAADI come from the germline V gene. For the CDR3, the DNA is TGCGCCAGCAGTGAGGGGACAGGGGACGGCTACACCTTC. The encoded protein is CASSEGTGDGYTF.

The sample holds many counts of this clonotype. This chain uses TRBV7-6 with TRBJ1-3, with 7 bases that match TRBD1. This CDR3 has 17 residues. The germline V gene encodes CDR1 SGHVS and CDR2 FNYEAQ. V gave up 5 bases and J gave up 8 bases; unmatched junction bases: 18. The CDR3 nucleotides read TGTGCCAGCAGCCCAGGAGTAATGGACAGGTCCCTAGACACCATATATTTT. The encoded protein is CASSPGVMDRSLDTIYF.

This chain uses TRBV15 with TRBJ1-2, with no clear D. V dropped 0 bases and J dropped 4 bases, with 9 bases sitting between them. CDR3 size: 14 residues. Looked up from germline, CDR1 is LNHNV and CDR2 is YYDKDF (reference sequence). The CDR3, as DNA: TGTGCCACCAGCAGAGACGGCAAACTCTATGGCTACACCTTC. The encoded protein is CATSRDGKLYGYTF.

As concerns this clonotype: This may be a read error, as it is one base from a much larger clone. V usage is TRBV9 and J usage is TRBJ2-1, with D unclear. Germline CDR1 reads SGDLS; CDR2 reads YYNGEE. The CDR3 sequence is 15 residues long. CDR3 loop: CASSSPGRPYNERFF. CDR3 sequence (DNA): TGTGCCAGCAGTTCCCCCGGTAGACCCTACAATGAGCGGTTCTTC.

The J gene is TRBJ1-2, the V gene TRBV20-1; 8 bases agree with TRBD1. Unmatched junction bases numbered 11, after V lost 3 bases and J lost 2 bases. The CDR3 runs to 16 residues. From germline, CDR1 is DFQATT and CDR2 SNEGSKA (reference sequence). The CDR3 DNA reads as TGCAGTGCTAGGCGCTCGGGACAGGCAGGGAACTATGGCTACACCTTC. It yields the protein CSARRSGQAGNYGYTF.

This chain uses TRBV19 with TRBJ1-2; D is undetermined. The CDR3 covers 14 residues. V lost 3 bases, J lost 3 bases, and 11 bases lay in between. Per the germline V gene, CDR1 is LNHDA and CDR2 is SQIVND (reference sequence). CDR3 coding DNA: TGTGCCAGTAGTATGTGGGATGTGGACTATGGCTACACCTTC. This codes for CASSMWDVDYGYTF.

CDR3 residues: CASSEWGTGTEAFF. CDR3 coding DNA: TGTGCCAGCAGTGAATGGGGGACGGGGACTGAAGCTTTCTTT. The J gene is TRBJ1-1, the V gene TRBV6-1; possibly TRBD1 for D (5 bases). Trimming took off 2 bases at V and 5 bases at J, with 12 bases between the two ends. The CDR3 loop spans 14 amino acids. In germline, CDR1 is MNHNS, CDR2 SASEGT.

In its sample, this clonotype was seen many times. The V call is TRBV6-2 or TRBV6-3, the J call TRBJ2-1, with a weak D call TRBD1 (5 bases). Germline values: CDR1 MNHEY, CDR2 SVGEGT. The CDR3 is 13 residues long. V was pared by 5 bases and J by 5 bases, with 10 bases between. The CDR3 DNA follows: TGTGCCAGCAGTCATGGACAAAACAATGAGCAGTTCTTC. Translation: CASSHGQNNEQFF.

The chain combines TRBV30 with TRBJ2-5; a possible D gene is TRBD1 (6 bases). V was pared by 1 base and J by 0 bases, with 12 bases between. The length of the CDR3 is 15 residues. The germline CDR1 and CDR2 sequences are GTSNPN and SVGIG (reference sequence). CDR3 bases: TGTGCCTGGAGTGCTACCGGGACATACCAAGAGACCCAGTACTTC. Protein: CAWSATGTYQETQYF.

This clonotype was observed many times. The chain combines TRBV6-1 with TRBJ2-5; possible D gene TRBD2, 6 bases. Trimming removed 7 bases from V and 0 bases from J, with 18 bases in between. CDR1 is MNHNS, CDR2 SASEGT, per germline. The CDR3 consists of 16 residues. The CDR3 nucleotides read TGTGCCAGCAAAGCTGTCGGGGGTATCTACCAAGAGACCCAGTACTTC. It is translated as CASKAVGGIYQETQYF.

This clonotype appeared many times. This chain links TRBV27 with TRBJ1-5, with D uncertain. The CDR3 is 12 amino acids. With 5 bases removed from V and 2 bases from J, the gap between germline ends came to 4 bases. Germline V gene lookup returns CDR1 MNHEY and CDR2 SMNVEV (reference sequence). CDR3 DNA sequence: TGTGCCAGCAGTATTGGCAATCAGCCCCAGCATTTT. This translates into CASSIGNQPQHF.

This chain links TRBV7-3 with TRBJ1-1; 8 positions agree with TRBD1. CDR3 length equals 15 residues. The trim removed 3 bases at V and 4 bases at J, leaving 7 bases unmatched. The germline CDR1 and CDR2 sequences are SGHTA and FQGTGA. This CDR3 reads CASSFGTGGRTEAFF. The DNA of the CDR3 is TGTGCCAGCAGCTTCGGGACAGGAGGGCGCACTGAAGCTTTCTTT.

Remarks on this clonotype: A read error may be the cause here, since a much bigger clone is one base away. In this CDR3 the conserved last residue, phenylalanine or tryptophan, is missing, so a read error is likely. The chain recombines TRBV4-2 with TRBJ1-2; possibly TRBD1 for D (5 bases). The CDR3 consists of 16 residues. Germline CDR1 and CDR2: LGHNA and YNFKEQ. The V gene lost 1 base and the J gene lost 2 bases, with 14 bases spanning the gap. The CDR3 region is CASSQGGSVQNYGYTL. The CDR3 region has the DNA TGTGCCAGCAGCCAAGGGGGGTCAGTTCAAAACTATGGCTACACCCTC.

The J gene is TRBJ2-7, the V gene TRBV7-2; 7 bases map to TRBD1. The CDR3 runs to 13 residues. The germline CDR1 and CDR2 sequences are SGHTA and FQGNSA. V dropped 5 bases and J dropped 6; count of bases not matched to a gene: 7. Here the CDR3 DNA reads TGTGCCAGCAGCCCGGCGGCAGGGGGCGAGCAGTACTTC. This translates into CASSPAAGGEQYF.

This clonotype was found many times. The chain joins TRBV12-3 or TRBV12-4 to TRBJ2-7, with unresolved D. CDR3 length: 14 amino acids. V was trimmed by 3 bases and J by 5 bases, leaving 14 bases between them. CDR3 sequence reads: CASSFGVGVHEQYF. The CDR3 coding sequence is TGTGCCAGCAGTTTTGGGGTTGGGGTCCACGAGCAGTACTTC.

V and J are TRBV12-3 or TRBV12-4 and TRBJ1-4; D unclear. The V gene lost 5 bases and the J gene lost 8 bases, with 12 bases spanning the gap. This CDR3 comprises 13 residues. In nucleotides, the CDR3 is TGTGCCAGCAGTCGATCGGCCGCCGAAAAACTGTTTTTT. The encoded protein is CASSRSAAEKLFF.

This chain joins TRBV12-3 or TRBV12-4 and TRBJ2-7, with 8 bases lining up with TRBD1. Trimming took 3 bases from V and 1 from J; bases not matched to a gene: 8. CDR3 size: 16 residues. The CDR3 sequence: CASSLVTRQGSYEQYF. The DNA of the CDR3 is TGTGCCAGCAGTTTGGTCACGAGACAGGGGTCCTACGAGCAGTACTTC.

This rearrangement joins TRBV5-1 to TRBJ2-3; TRBD1 aligns across 7 bases. The CDR3 is 15 amino acids. The germline CDR1 and CDR2 sequences are SGHRS and YFSETQ. Trimming cost V 3 bases and J 2 bases; bases outside gene matches: 6. The DNA for the CDR3 is TGCGCCAGCAGCTGGACAGGTGTGAACACAGATACGCAGTATTTT. Its protein is CASSWTGVNTDTQYF.

At least ten counts were recorded for this clonotype. V gene TRBV10-1 combines with J gene TRBJ2-1, with a weak D call TRBD1 (6 bases). CDR1 is WNHNN, CDR2 SYGVQD, per germline (reference sequence). The CDR3 spans 13 residues. V gave up 6 bases and J gave up 3 bases, with 9 bases separating them. This CDR3 reads CASSRDNYNEQFF. The CDR3 coding sequence is TGCGCCAGCAGCCGGGACAACTACAATGAGCAGTTCTTC.

This clonotype showed up many times. V gene TRBV6-1 combines with J gene TRBJ2-1; 7 positions agree with TRBD1. The germline CDR1 and CDR2 sequences are MNHNS and SASEGT. V dropped 8 bases and J dropped 0; count of bases not matched to a gene: 4. The CDR3 runs 14 residues. CDR3 in DNA: TGTGCCAGCGGGGGACAGACCTCCTACAATGAGCAGTTCTTC. Translated: CASGGQTSYNEQFF.

This clonotype occurred a few times. The J gene is TRBJ1-6, the V gene TRBV4-2; TRBD1 matches at 10 bases. V lost 4 bases, J lost 9 bases, and 12 bases stayed unmatched. CDR1 LGHNA and CDR2 YNFKEQ come from the germline V gene. The CDR3 covers 17 residues. The CDR3 region has the DNA TGTGCCAGCAGCCCAAACCCCGCGACAGGGGGCGGTTCACCCCTCCACTTT. It specifies CASSPNPATGGGSPLHF.

This clonotype was seen at least ten times. The CDR3, as DNA: TGCGCCAGCAGCCAAGATAGGAGTGCGAGCTCTGGAAACACCATATATTTT. Encoded protein: CASSQDRSASSGNTIYF. The chain links TRBV4-3 to TRBJ1-3; no reliable D call. Germline values: CDR1 LGHNA, CDR2 YSLEER. The CDR3 runs to 17 residues. V was shortened by 0 bases and J by 0 bases, with 12 bases between the two germline ends.

This clonotype was seen a single time. An end of the junction differs from the germline gene, which may be a read error. This chain uses TRBV7-9 with TRBJ2-7, with 10 bases lining up with TRBD2. The germline gives CDR1 SEHNR, CDR2 FQNEAQ (reference sequence). This CDR3 contains 14 residues. Here the CDR3 reads CTSSPLAGSYEQYF. In nucleotides, the CDR3 is TGTACCAGCAGTCCACTAGCGGGGAGCTACGAGCAGTACTTC. Using reference TRBV7-9 and TRBJ2-7 for the parts outside the CDR3, the full variable domain is DTGVSQNPRHKITKRGQNVTFRCDPISEHNRLYWYRQTLGQGPEFLTYFQNEAQLEKSRLLSDRFSAERPKGSFSTLEIQRTEQGDSAMYLCTSSPLAGSYEQYFGPGTRLTVT.

The table lists this clonotype with many counts. V usage is TRBV9 and J usage is TRBJ2-1; 7 bases match TRBD1. The CDR3 has 17 amino acids. From germline, CDR1 is SGDLS and CDR2 YYNGEE. J gave up 7 bases and V 0 bases, and 13 bases lay outside the gene matches. CDR3 protein: CASSVVQEDRSGNEQFF. CDR3 coding DNA: TGTGCCAGCAGCGTAGTTCAAGAGGACAGGAGCGGTAATGAGCAGTTCTTC.